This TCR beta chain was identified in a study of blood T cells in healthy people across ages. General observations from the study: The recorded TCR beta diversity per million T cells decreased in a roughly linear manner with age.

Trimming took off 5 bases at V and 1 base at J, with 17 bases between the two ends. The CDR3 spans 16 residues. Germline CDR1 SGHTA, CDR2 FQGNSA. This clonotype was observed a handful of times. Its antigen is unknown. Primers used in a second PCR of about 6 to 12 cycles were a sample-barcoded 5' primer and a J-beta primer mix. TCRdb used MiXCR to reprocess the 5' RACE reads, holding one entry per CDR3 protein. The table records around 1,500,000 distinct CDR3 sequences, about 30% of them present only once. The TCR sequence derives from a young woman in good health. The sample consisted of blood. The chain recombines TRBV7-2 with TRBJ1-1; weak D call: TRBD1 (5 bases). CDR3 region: CASSPPDIPRNTEAFF. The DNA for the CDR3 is TGTGCCAGCAGCCCACCGGACATCCCTCGGAACACTGAAGCTTTCTTT.